This note documents a single T cell receptor beta chain sequence. The data were obtained in a study of blood T cell repertoires in COVID-19. Looking at the study overall: The cDNA or gDNA used as material had been derived from T cells, B-cell-depleted T cells, or PBMCs.

The authors' processing: Amplification from reference gene primers served as the basis for estimated nucleated cell counts. Measured with immunoSEQ multiplex PCR; TCRdb has only the in-frame clones, and not every one. V, J and clone size are those of that table, while D and trimming were read from the DNA. Of 240,000 or so clones listed, 86% are singletons. The V segment lost 4 bases and the J segment 4 bases; nucleotides outside the gene matches: 4. Germline assignment: CDR1 SGHNT and CDR2 YYREEE (reference sequence). This CDR3 comprises 16 residues. This clonotype was obtained from a man aged 55 to 70 with acute or convalescent COVID-19. J is TRBJ2-3 and V is TRBV5-4; 15 bases line up with TRBD2. Sequenced: peripheral blood. CDR3 protein: CASSKGLAGGADTQYF. In DNA, the CDR3 is TGTGCCAGCAGCAAAGGACTAGCGGGAGGGGCAGATACGCAGTATTTT.